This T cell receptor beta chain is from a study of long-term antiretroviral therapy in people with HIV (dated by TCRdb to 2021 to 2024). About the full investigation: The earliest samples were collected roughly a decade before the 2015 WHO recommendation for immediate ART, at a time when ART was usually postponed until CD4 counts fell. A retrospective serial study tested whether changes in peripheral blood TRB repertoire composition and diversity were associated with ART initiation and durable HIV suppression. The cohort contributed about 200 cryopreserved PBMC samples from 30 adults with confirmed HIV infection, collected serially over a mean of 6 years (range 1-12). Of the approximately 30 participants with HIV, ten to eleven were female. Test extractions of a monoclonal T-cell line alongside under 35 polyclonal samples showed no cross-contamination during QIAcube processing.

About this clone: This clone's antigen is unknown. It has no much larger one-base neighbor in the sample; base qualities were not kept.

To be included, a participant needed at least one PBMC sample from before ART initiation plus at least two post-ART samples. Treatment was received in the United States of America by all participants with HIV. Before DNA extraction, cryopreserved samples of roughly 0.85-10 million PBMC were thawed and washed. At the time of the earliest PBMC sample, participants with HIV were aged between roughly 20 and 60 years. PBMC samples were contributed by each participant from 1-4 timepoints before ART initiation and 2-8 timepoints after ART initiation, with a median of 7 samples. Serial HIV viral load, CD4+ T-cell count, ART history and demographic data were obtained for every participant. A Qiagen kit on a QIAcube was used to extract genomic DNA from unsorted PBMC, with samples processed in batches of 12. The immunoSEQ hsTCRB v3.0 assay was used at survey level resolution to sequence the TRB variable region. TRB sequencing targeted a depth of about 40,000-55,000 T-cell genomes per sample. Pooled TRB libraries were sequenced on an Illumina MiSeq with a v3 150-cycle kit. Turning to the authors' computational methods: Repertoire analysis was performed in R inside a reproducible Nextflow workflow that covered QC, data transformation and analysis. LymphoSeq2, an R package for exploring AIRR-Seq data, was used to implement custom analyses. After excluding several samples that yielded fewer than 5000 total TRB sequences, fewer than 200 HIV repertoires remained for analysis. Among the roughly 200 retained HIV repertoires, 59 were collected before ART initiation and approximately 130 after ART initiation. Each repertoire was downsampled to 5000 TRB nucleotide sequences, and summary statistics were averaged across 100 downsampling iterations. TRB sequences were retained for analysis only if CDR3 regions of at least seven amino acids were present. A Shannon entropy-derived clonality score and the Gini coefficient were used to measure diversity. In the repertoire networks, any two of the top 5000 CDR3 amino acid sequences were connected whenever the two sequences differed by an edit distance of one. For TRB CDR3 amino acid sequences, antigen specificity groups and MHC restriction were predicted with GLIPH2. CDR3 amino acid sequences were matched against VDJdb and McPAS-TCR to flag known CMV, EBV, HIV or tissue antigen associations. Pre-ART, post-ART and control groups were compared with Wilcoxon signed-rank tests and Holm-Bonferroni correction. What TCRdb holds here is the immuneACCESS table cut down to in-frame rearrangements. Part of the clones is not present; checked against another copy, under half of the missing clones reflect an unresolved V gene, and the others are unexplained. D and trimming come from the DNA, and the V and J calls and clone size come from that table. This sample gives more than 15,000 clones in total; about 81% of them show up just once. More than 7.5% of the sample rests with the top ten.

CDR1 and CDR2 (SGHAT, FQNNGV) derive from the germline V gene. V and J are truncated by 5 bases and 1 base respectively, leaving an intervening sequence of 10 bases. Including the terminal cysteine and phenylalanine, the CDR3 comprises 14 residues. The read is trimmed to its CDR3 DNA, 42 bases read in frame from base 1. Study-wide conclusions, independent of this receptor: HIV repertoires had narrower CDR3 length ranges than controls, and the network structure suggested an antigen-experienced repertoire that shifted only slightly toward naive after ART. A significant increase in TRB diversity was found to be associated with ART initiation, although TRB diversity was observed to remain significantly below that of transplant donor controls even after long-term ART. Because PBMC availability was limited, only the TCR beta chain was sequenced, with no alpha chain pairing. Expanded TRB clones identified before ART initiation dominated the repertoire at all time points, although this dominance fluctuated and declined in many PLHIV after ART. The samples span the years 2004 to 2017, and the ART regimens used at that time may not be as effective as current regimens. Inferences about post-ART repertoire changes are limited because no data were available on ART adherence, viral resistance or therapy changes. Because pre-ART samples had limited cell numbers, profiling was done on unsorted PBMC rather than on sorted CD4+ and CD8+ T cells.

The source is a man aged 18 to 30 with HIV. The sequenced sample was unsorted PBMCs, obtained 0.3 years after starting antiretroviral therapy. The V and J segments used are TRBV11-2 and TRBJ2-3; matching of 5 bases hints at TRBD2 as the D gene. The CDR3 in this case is CASSTRVGTDTQYF. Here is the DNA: TGTGCCAGCAGCACGCGGGTAGGCACAGATACGCAGTATTTT.